One T cell receptor (beta chain) is described in this entry. The antigen is undetermined. Repertoires were generated with immunoSEQ multiplex PCR, while TCRdb's copy carries only in-frame clones and drops some. The table records roughly 68,000 clones, 80% to 90% of them present only once. This sample is part of a study of OX40 agonist ivuxolimab in advanced cancers. Study findings and constraints: CD4+ and CD8+ blood T cells expanded clonally by week 6 at 0.1 to 3.0 mg/kg. Expanded clones were, on average, more numerous in CD8+ T cells than in CD4+.

The CDR3 has 16 amino acids. Germline V gene sequence: CDR1 SGHVS, CDR2 FQNEAQ. V gave up 3 bases and J gave up 8 bases; unmatched junction bases: 15. The sample was CD4+ or CD8+ T cells sorted from blood, taken in a trial of the OX40 agonist ivuxolimab. The gene calls are TRBV7-8 and TRBJ1-2; 7 bases are shared with TRBD1. The TCR comes from an adult with an advanced solid tumor such as melanoma, head and neck, liver or kidney cancer. The CDR3 here is CASSFHGTDPSWGYTF. CDR3 DNA sequence: TGTGCCAGCAGCTTCCATGGGACAGATCCCTCCTGGGGCTACACCTTC. Full variable domain (remainder filled in from reference TRBV7-8 and TRBJ1-2): GAGVSQSPRYKVAKRGQDVALRCDPISGHVSLFWYQQALGQGPEFLTYFQNEAQLDKSGLPSDRFFAERPEGSVSTLKIQRTQQEDSAVYLCASSFHGTDPSWGYTFGSGTRLTVV.